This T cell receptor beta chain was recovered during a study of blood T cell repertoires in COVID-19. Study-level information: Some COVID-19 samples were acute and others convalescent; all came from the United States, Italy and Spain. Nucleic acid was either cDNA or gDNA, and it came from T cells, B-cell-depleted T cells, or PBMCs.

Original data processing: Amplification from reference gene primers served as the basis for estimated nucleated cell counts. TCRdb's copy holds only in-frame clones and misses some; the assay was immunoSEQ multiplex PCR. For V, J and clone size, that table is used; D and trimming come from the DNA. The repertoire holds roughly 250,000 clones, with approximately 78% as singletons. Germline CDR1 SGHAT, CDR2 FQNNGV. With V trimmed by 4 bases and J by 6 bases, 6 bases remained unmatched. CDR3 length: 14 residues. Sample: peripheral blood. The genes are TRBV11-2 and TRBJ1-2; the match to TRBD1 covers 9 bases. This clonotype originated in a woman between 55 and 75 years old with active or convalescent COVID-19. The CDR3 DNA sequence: TGTGCCAGCAGCTCGTTACAGGGGGCCGATGGCTACACCTTC. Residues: CASSSLQGADGYTF.